This entry concerns a single T cell receptor (beta chain). Documented time point: pretreatment peripheral blood. The data are from a study of PD-L1 blockade in urothelial cancer. On the study more broadly: Once treatment had started, blood was analyzed at 3 weeks (second dose) and again at 6 weeks. Blood-derived samples held a median approximately 140,000 T cells.

Germline trimming cut 6 bases from V and 2 bases from J; bases unmatched to any gene: 6. The CDR3 is 15 residues long. Looked up from germline, CDR1 is SGHAT and CDR2 is FQNNGV. Produced via immunoSEQ multiplex PCR; TCRdb's table is partial and in-frame only. Among 35,000 to 45,000 clones listed, nearly 90% were seen once. The input for sequencing was PBMCs, taken around atezolizumab (anti-PD-L1) treatment. This receptor was taken from a donor at least 40 years old with urothelial cancer. The chain carries TRBV11-2 and TRBJ2-3; TRBD2 matches 9 bases. The CDR3 loop is CASREPGLATDTQYF. Here the CDR3 DNA reads TGTGCCAGCAGGGAACCGGGACTAGCCACAGATACGCAGTATTTT.